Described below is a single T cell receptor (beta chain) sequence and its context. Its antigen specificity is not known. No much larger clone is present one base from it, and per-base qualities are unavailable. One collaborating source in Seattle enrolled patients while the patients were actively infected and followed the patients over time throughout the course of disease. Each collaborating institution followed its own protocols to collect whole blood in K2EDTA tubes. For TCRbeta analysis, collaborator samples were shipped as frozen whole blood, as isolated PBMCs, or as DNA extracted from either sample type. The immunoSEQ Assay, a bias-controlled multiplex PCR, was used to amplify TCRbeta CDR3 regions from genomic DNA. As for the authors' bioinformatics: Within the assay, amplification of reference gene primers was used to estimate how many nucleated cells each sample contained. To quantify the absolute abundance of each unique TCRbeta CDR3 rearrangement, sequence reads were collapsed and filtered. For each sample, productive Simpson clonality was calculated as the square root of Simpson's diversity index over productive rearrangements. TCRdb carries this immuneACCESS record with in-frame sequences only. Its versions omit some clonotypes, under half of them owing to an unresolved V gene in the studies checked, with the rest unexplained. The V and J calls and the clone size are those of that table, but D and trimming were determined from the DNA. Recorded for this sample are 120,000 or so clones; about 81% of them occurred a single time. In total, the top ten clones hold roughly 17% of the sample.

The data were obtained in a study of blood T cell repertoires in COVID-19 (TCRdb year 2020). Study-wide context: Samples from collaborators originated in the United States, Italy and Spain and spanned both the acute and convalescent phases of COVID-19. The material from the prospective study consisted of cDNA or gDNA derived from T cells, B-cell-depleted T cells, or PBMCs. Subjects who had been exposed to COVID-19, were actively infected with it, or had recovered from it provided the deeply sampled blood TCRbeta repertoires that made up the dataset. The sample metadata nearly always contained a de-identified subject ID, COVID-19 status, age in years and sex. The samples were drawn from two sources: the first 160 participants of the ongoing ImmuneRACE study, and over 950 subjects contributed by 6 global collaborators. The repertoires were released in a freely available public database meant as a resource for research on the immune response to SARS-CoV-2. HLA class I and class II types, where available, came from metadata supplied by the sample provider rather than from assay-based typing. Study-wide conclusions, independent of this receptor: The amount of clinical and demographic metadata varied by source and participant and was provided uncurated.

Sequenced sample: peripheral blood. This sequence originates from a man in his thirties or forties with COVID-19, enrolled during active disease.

Here the CDR3 is given as CASSQIVQETQYF. The DNA sequence follows: TGCGCCAGCAGCCAAATCGTCCAGGAGACCCAGTACTTC. The rearrangement combines TRBV4-1 with TRBJ2-5; no D gene can be assigned with confidence. The CDR3 numbers 13 residues from cysteine through phenylalanine. Only the CDR3 portion is preserved as DNA: 39 bases, with reading frame beginning at the first base. Trimming at the junction amounts to 2 bases on V and 5 bases on J, and the germline ends lie 9 bases apart. CDR1 and CDR2 are read off the germline V gene as MGHRA and YSYEKL.